This T cell receptor (beta chain) was sequenced during a study of CD8 T cells in acute hepatitis C reinfection. Here immunoSEQ multiplex PCR was the method, and the copy in TCRdb shows in-frame clones only, minus some. The top ten hold 9.5% to 12% of the sample, which has about 40,000 clones, 70% to 90% seen once. Time point in this sample: naive CD8 control sorted from an acute-time-point sample. The CDR3 has 13 amino acids. Germline CDR1 reads MNHNS; CDR2 reads SASEGT. V was cut by 6 bases and J by 5 bases, with 13 bases left in between. The sequence was collected from a young woman who spontaneously cleared hepatitis C infection. This chain links TRBV6-1 with TRBJ1-1; D might be TRBD1 (5 bases). Sequencing was performed on naive CD8+ T cells from PBMCs. The DNA for the CDR3 is TGTGCCAGCAGCGCAGGGTTTTCGACTGAAGCTTTCTTT. Residues: CASSAGFSTEAFF.